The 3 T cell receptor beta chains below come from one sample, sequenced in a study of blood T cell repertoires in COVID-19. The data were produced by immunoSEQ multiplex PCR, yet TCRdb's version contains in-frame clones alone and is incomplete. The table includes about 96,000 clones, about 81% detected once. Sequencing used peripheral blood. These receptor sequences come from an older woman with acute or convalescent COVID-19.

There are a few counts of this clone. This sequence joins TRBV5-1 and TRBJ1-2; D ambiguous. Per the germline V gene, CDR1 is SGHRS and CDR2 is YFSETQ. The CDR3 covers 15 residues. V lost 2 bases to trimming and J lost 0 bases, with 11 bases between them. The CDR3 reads CASSFGAEANYGYTF. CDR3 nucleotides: TGCGCCAGCAGCTTTGGAGCCGAAGCTAACTATGGCTACACCTTC.

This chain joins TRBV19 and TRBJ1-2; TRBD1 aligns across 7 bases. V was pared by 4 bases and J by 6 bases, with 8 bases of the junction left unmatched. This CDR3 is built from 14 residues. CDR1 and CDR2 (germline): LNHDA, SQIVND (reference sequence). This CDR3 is CASSKSRDRNGYTF. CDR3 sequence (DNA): TGTGCCAGTAGTAAGTCCCGGGACAGAAATGGCTACACCTTC.

The CDR3 region is CASSAPGKGDEAFF. The DNA for the CDR3 is TGTGCCAGCAGCGCCCCGGGGAAGGGGGATGAAGCTTTCTTT. The V call is TRBV9, the J call TRBJ1-1; D possibly corresponds to TRBD1 (6 bases). The V end was cut by 3 bases, the J end by 7 bases, with 16 bases between. The CDR3 totals 14 residues. The germline V gene encodes CDR1 SGDLS and CDR2 YYNGEE.